The 21 T cell receptor beta chains presented below share a single source sample, sequenced in a study of blood T cell repertoires in COVID-19. Clones were read by immunoSEQ multiplex PCR, and TCRdb kept only the in-frame ones, dropping some. This table holds a few hundred thousand clones, about 87% found once. The source material was peripheral blood. These receptors originate from a woman in her 40s with acute or convalescent COVID-19.

The chain is built from TRBV18 and TRBJ1-1; D perhaps matches TRBD1 (6 bases). Germline V gene data show CDR1 as KGHSH and CDR2 as LQKENI. The CDR3 loop spans 15 amino acids. With 4 bases removed from V and 0 bases from J, the gap between germline ends came to 12 bases. The CDR3 region has the DNA TGTGCCAGCTCACTCTGGACAGCGATGAACACTGAAGCTTTCTTT. Encoded protein: CASSLWTAMNTEAFF. The full variable domain, completed using reference TRBV18 and TRBJ1-1, is NAGVMQNPRHLVRRRGQEARLRCSPMKGHSHVYWYRQLPEEGLKFMVYLQKENIIDESGMPKERFSAEFPKEGPSILRIQQVVRGDSAAYFCASSLWTAMNTEAFFGQGTRLTVV.

The chain combines TRBV11-2 with TRBJ2-5; weak D call: TRBD2 (6 bases). The CDR3 sequence is 16 residues long. Trimming removed 2 bases at V and 2 bases at J, with 15 bases between. Germline V CDR1 and CDR2: SGHAT, FQNNGV. The CDR3 spells CASSLFYGGRQETQYF. The CDR3 region has the DNA TGTGCCAGCAGCTTATTTTACGGAGGGAGGCAAGAGACCCAGTACTTC.

The rearrangement joins TRBV27 to TRBJ1-2; perhaps TRBD1 as D (5 bases). This CDR3 is 15 amino acids long. Deletions cut 2 bases from V and 3 bases from J, with 13 bases between. From germline, CDR1 is MNHEY and CDR2 SMNVEV (reference sequence). This CDR3 reads CASSLGGGAHYGYTF. DNA of the CDR3: TGTGCCAGCAGTTTAGGTGGAGGGGCCCACTATGGCTACACCTTC.

The chain combines TRBV29-1 with TRBJ1-1, with D possibly TRBD1 on 5 matching bases. The germline CDR1 and CDR2 sequences are SQVTM and ANQGSEA. Trimming removed 7 bases at V and 1 base at J, with 13 bases between. CDR3 length equals 13 residues. CDR3 in amino acids: CSALGDSNTEAFF. CDR3 coding DNA: TGCAGCGCCCTAGGGGACTCGAACACTGAAGCTTTCTTT.

This chain connects TRBV19 to TRBJ2-1; tentative D call: TRBD1 (6 bases). The CDR3 length is 15 residues. V lost 7 bases and J lost 3, with 16 bases in between. The germline gives CDR1 LNHDA, CDR2 SQIVND (reference sequence). CDR3 DNA sequence: TGTGCCAGTAACCCCGACAGGAACGTCTACAATGAGCAGTTCTTC. Amino acid sequence: CASNPDRNVYNEQFF. Using reference TRBV19 and TRBJ2-1 for the parts outside the CDR3, the full variable domain is DGGITQSPKYLFRKEGQNVTLSCEQNLNHDAMYWYRQDPGQGLRLIYYSQIVNDFQKGDIAEGYSVSREKKESFPLTVTSAQKNPTAFYLCASNPDRNVYNEQFFGPGTRLTVL.

The chain carries TRBV18 and TRBJ2-3; 11 positions agree with TRBD1. The V gene end was trimmed by 5 bases and the J gene end by 3 bases; junction bases not matched to a gene: 10. Germline V gene sequence: CDR1 KGHSH, CDR2 LQKENI. The CDR3 loop spans 17 amino acids. This chain's CDR3 is CASSAIQDRGPTDTQYF. DNA for the CDR3: TGTGCCAGCTCAGCGATTCAGGACAGGGGGCCTACAGATACGCAGTATTTT.

As concerns this clone: Other nucleotide sequences from this sample produce the same CDR3. CDR3 residues: CASSLAGGFTDTQYF. The CDR3 DNA is TGTGCCAGCAGCTTAGCGGGGGGGTTCACAGATACGCAGTATTTT. The chain combines TRBV7-3 with TRBJ2-3; 9 nucleotides match TRBD2. CDR3 length equals 15 residues. Trimming cost V 2 bases and J 2 bases; bases outside gene matches: 2. CDR1 SGHTA and CDR2 FQGTGA come from the germline V gene.

This chain uses TRBV5-5 with TRBJ1-1; 9 nucleotides agree with TRBD1. CDR1 SGHKS and CDR2 YYEKEE come from the germline V gene (reference sequence). CDR3 length: 13 amino acids. With 3 bases clipped from V and 12 bases from J, the junction kept 9 bases outside the gene matches. DNA of the CDR3: TGTGCCAGCAGCTCCCGGACAGGGGTCGAGACTTTCTTT. Protein: CASSSRTGVETFF.

V is TRBV2 and J is TRBJ2-1; TRBD2 is a possible D gene (7 bases). Germline-derived CDR1 and CDR2 are SNHLY and FYNNEI. Between the trimmed V and J ends, which lost 2 bases and 9 bases, there was a span of 11 bases. The CDR3 loop spans 13 amino acids. CDR3 bases: TGTGCCAGCAGTGAAAGGGGGGGCAGTGAGCAGTTCTTC. Residues: CASSERGGSEQFF.

This clone was counted only a few times. The genes are TRBV11-2 and TRBJ2-2, with 10 bases matching TRBD1. Germline CDR1 reads SGHAT; CDR2 reads FQNNGV. This CDR3 region has 17 residues. J gave up 6 bases and V 2 bases, and 9 bases lay outside the gene matches. CDR3 nucleotides: TGTGCCAGCAGCTTAACGGGACAGGGGTATTACTCCGGGGAGCTGTTTTTT. The encoded protein is CASSLTGQGYYSGELFF.

The V call is TRBV5-1, the J call TRBJ1-1; 10 nucleotides agree with TRBD1. The junction had 9 bases not matched to a gene; V was cut back by 4 bases and J by 0 bases. The germline V gene has CDR1 SGHRS and CDR2 YFSETQ. CDR3 length equals 17 residues. The DNA for the CDR3 is TGCGCCAGCAGCGTTATAGGGACAGGGGCTATGAACACTGAAGCTTTCTTT. Translated, it gives CASSVIGTGAMNTEAFF. The entire variable domain, with the rest obtained from reference TRBV5-1 and TRBJ1-1, is as follows: KAGVTQTPRYLIKTRGQQVTLSCSPISGHRSVSWYQQTPGQGLQFLFEYFSETQRNKGNFPGRFSGRQFSNSRSEMNVSTLELGDSALYLCASSVIGTGAMNTEAFFGQGTRLTVV.

The DNA of the CDR3 is TGTGCCAGCAGTTACTCTCTAGGGGCCGGGGAGCTGTTTTTT. It is translated as CASSYSLGAGELFF. This chain joins TRBV6-5 and TRBJ2-2, with D maybe TRBD1 (5 bases). Between the trimmed V and J ends, which lost 0 bases and 6 bases, there was a span of 8 bases. Germline V CDR1 and CDR2: MNHEY, SVGAGI. The CDR3 has 14 amino acids.

The chain combines TRBV13 with TRBJ1-1; D may be TRBD1 (6 bases). The CDR3 sequence is 14 residues long. V lost 2 bases and J lost 2, with 9 bases in between. Germline assignment: CDR1 PRHDT and CDR2 FYEKMQ (reference sequence). CDR3 residues: CASSLLTGNTEAFF. The CDR3 DNA reads TGTGCCAGCAGCTTATTGACAGGTAACACTGAAGCTTTCTTT.

The sample holds one count of this clone. The V gene is TRBV9, the J gene TRBJ1-1; D remains unclear. The CDR3 has 17 amino acids. V lost 3 bases and J 0 bases, leaving 18 bases between the germline ends. The germline V gene encodes CDR1 SGDLS and CDR2 YYNGEE. The CDR3 nucleotides are TGTGCCAGCAGCGCTGCAGGAATTGGTGGCATGAACACTGAAGCTTTCTTT. Its protein is CASSAAGIGGMNTEAFF.

Here the CDR3 DNA reads TGCGCCAGCAGATTTAATGAGATTACCTTCCGCACAGATACGCAGTATTTT. Amino acids: CASRFNEITFRTDTQYF. V is TRBV5-1 and J is TRBJ2-3; no definite D call. V lost 5 bases, J lost 1 base, and 20 bases lay in between. The V gene's germline CDR1 is SGHRS and CDR2 YFSETQ. The length of the CDR3 is 17 residues.

A remark on this clone: Without the conserved terminal phenylalanine or tryptophan, this CDR3 likely stems from a read error. The limits of the CDR3 on the DNA are not certain, so only TCRdb's listed CDR3 is given. This chain joins TRBV7-2 and TRBJ2-7; TRBD2 was called by the table and not checked on the DNA. The CDR3 has 11 amino acids, counting both end residues. Per the germline V gene, CDR1 is SGHTA and CDR2 is FQGNSA. The CDR3 protein is CASSLETSGPP.

The chain has TRBV18 and TRBJ2-7; 11 nucleotides line up with TRBD2. Losses at the gene ends were 8 bases for V and 2 bases for J; bases not matched to a gene: 8. CDR3 length: 15 amino acids. The V gene's germline CDR1 is KGHSH and CDR2 LQKENI. CDR3 bases: TGTGCCAGCGCTCCGACTAGCGGGATAACCTACGAGCAGTACGTC. Translation gives CASAPTSGITYEQYV.

The gene calls are TRBV29-1 and TRBJ1-1; weak D call: TRBD1 (6 bases). The CDR3 is 14 amino acids. Germline-derived CDR1 and CDR2 are SQVTM and ANQGSEA. V gave up 7 bases and J gave up 1 base, with 16 bases separating them. The CDR3 region has the DNA TGCAGCGCCGCCCCCGGGACACCGAACACTGAAGCTTTCTTT. Protein product: CSAAPGTPNTEAFF.

V and J are TRBV10-3 and TRBJ1-5; D is unresolved. This CDR3 has 14 residues. The V end lost 3 bases, the J end lost 2 bases, and 8 bases lay between the germline ends. Germline values: CDR1 ENHRY, CDR2 SYGVKD. The CDR3: CAISDVEGNQPQHF. The CDR3 region has the DNA TGTGCCATCAGTGACGTGGAGGGCAATCAGCCCCAGCATTTT.

This clone was seen once. V gene TRBV3-1 (or the pseudogene TRBV3-2) combines with J gene TRBJ1-1; D not resolved. The germline V gene has CDR1 LGHDT and CDR2 YNNKEL (reference sequence). There are 16 residues in the CDR3. V was clipped by 0 bases and J by 6 bases, with 17 bases between them. DNA of the CDR3: TGTGCCAGCAGCCAAGAGGGAGTATTAATCTCCGCTGAAGCTTTCTTT. It translates to CASSQEGVLISAEAFF.

The chain is built from TRBV5-6 and TRBJ1-2, with 10 bases fitting TRBD1. CDR1 is SGHDT, CDR2 YYEEEE, per germline. The ends lost 4 bases at V and 0 bases at J; junction bases unmatched: 3. The length of the CDR3 is 15 residues. Here the CDR3 DNA reads TGTGCCAGCAGCGGGGACAGGGGTTCTAACTATGGCTACACCTTC. Its protein is CASSGDRGSNYGYTF.